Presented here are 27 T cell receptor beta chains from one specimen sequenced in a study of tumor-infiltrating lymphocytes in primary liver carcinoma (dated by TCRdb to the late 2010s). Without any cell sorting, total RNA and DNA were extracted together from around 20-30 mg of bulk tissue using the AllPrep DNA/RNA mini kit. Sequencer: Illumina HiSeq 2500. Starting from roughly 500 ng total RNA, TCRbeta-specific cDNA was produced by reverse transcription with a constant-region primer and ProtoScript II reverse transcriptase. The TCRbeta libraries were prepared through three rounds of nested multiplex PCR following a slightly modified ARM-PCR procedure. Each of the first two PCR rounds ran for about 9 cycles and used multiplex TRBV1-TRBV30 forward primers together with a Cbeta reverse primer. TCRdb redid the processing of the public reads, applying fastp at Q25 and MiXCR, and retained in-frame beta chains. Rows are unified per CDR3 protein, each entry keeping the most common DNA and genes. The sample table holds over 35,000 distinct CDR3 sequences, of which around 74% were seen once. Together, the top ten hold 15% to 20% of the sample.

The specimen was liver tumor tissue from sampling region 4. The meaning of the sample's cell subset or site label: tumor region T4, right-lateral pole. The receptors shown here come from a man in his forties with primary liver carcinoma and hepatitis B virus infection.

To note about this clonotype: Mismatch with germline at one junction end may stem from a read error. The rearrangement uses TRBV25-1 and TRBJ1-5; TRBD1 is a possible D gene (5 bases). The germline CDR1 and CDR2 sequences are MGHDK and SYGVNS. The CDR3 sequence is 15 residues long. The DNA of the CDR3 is TGTGCCAGCATTACCCGGGAGGCAGGGAGTCAGCCCCATCATTTT. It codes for CASITREAGSQPHHF.

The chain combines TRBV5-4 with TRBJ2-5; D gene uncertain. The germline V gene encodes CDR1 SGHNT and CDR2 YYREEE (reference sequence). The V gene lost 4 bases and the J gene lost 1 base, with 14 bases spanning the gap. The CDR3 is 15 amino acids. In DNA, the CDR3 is TGTGCCAGCAGCGTGAATGGTGACGGCCAAGAGACCCAGTACTTC. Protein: CASSVNGDGQETQYF.

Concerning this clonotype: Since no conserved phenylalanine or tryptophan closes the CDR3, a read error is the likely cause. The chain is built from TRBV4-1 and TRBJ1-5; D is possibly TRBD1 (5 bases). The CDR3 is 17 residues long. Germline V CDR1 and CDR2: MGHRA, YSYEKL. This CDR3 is CASTQDPGTAGNQPQHY. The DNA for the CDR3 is TGCGCCAGCACCCAAGATCCGGGGACCGCCGGAAATCAGCCCCAGCATTAT.

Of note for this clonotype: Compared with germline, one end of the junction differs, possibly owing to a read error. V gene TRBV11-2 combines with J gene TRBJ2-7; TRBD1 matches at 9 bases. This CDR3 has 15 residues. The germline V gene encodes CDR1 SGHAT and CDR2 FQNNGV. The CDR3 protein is CASILRRTGENGQYF. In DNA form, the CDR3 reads TGTGCCAGCATCTTACGACGGACAGGGGAAAACGGGCAGTACTTC.

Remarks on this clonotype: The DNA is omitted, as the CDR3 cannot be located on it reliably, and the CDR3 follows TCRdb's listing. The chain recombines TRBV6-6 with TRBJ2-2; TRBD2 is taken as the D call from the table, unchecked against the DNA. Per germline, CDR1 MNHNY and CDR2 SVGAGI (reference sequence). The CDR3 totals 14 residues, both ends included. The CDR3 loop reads CAISVARGTGKLFF.

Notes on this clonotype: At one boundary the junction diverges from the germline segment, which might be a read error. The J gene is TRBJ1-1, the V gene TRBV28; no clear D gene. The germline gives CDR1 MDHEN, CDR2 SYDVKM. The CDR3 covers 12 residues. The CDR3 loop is CVSSLGGNGAFF. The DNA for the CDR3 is TGTGTCAGCAGTTTAGGAGGGAATGGAGCTTTCTTT.

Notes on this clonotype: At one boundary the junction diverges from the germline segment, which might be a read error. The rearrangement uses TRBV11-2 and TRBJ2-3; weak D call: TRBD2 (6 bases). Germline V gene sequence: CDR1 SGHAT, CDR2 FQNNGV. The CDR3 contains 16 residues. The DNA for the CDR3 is TGTGGCAGCAGCCCAGTTGGAGGAGGGGTCCTAGATACGCAGTATTTT. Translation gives CGSSPVGGGVLDTQYF. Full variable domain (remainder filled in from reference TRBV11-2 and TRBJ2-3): EAGVAQSPRYKIIEKRQSVAFWCNPISGHATLYWYQQILGQGPKLLIQFQNNGVVDDSQLPKDRFSAERLKGVDSTLKIQPAKLEDSAVYLCGSSPVGGGVLDTQYFGPGTRLTVL.

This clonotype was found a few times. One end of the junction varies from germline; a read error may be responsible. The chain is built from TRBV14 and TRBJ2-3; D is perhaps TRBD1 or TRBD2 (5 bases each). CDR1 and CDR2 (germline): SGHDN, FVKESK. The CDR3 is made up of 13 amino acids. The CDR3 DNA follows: TGTGCCAACAGCCCGACAGAACAGACTACGCGGTATTTT. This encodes CANSPTEQTTRYF.

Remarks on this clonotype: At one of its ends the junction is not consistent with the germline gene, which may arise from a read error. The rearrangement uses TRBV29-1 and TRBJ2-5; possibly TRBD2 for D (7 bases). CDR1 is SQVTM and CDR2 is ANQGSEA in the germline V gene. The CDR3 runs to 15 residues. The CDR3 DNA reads TGCAGCGTTGAAGCGGACGGGGGGCGAGCACAGACCCAATACTTC. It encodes CSVEADGGRAQTQYF.

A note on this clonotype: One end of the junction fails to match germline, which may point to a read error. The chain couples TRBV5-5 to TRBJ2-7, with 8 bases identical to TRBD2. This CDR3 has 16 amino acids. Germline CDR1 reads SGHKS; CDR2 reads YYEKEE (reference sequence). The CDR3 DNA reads TGTGACAGCAGCTTGGTTATAGAAGCGGGAGTATGGGAGCTGTACTTC. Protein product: CDSSLVIEAGVWELYF.

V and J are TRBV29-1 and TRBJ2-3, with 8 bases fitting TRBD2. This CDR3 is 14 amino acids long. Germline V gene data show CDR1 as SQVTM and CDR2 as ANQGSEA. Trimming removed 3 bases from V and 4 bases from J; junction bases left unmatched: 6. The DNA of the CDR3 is TGCAGCGTTGAGAGTAGCGGGAATGCAGATACGCAGTATTTT. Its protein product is CSVESSGNADTQYF.

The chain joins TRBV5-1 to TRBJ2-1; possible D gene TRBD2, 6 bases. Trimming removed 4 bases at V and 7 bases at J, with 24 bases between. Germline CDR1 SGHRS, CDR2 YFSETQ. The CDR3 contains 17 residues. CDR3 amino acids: CASSHGGGGIRANEQFF. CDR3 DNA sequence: TGCGCCAGCAGCCACGGAGGAGGCGGGATTCGTGCTAATGAGCAGTTCTTC. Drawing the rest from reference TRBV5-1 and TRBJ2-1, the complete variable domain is KAGVTQTPRYLIKTRGQQVTLSCSPISGHRSVSWYQQTPGQGLQFLFEYFSETQRNKGNFPGRFSGRQFSNSRSEMNVSTLELGDSALYLCASSHGGGGIRANEQFFGPGTRLTVL.

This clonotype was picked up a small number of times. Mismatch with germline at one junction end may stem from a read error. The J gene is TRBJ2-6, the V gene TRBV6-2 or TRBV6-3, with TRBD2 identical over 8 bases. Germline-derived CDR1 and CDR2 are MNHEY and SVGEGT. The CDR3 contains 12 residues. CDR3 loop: CSSSSGGPSQAF. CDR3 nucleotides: TGTTCCAGCAGTTCGGGGGGGCCCTCTCAGGCTTTC.

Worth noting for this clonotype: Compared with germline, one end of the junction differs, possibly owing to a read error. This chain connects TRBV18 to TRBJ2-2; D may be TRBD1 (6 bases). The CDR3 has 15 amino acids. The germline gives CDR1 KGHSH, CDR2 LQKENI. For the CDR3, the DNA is TGTGCCAACTCAGCCTACCAACAGGGATCCGGGGAGCTGTTTTTT. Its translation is CANSAYQQGSGELFF. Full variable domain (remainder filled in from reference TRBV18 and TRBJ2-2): NAGVMQNPRHLVRRRGQEARLRCSPMKGHSHVYWYRQLPEEGLKFMVYLQKENIIDESGMPKERFSAEFPKEGPSILRIQQVVRGDSAAYFCANSAYQQGSGELFFGEGSRLTVL.

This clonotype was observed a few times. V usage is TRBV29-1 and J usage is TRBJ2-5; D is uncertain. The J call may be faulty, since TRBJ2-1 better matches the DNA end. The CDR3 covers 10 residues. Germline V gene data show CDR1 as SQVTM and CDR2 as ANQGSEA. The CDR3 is CSVLYSKQFF. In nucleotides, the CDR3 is TGCAGCGTTCTTTACAGCAAGCAGTTCTTC.

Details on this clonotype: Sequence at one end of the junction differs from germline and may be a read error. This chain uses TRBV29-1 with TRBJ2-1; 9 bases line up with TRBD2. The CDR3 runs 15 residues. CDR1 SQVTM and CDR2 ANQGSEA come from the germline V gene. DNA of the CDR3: TGTAGCGTTGTTAGCGGGAGCCGCTCCTACAATGAGCAATCCTTC. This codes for CSVVSGSRSYNEQSF.

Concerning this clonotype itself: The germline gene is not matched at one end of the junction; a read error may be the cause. This CDR3 is CASTRETAINQLQHF. DNA of the CDR3: TGTGCCAGCACGCGGGAGACCGCAATAAATCAGCTCCAGCATTTT. The V call is TRBV12-3 or TRBV12-4, the J call TRBJ1-5; unclear D gene. The CDR3 sequence is 15 residues long.

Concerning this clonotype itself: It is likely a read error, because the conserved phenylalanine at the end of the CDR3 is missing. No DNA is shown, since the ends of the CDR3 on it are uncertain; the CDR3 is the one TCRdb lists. The CDR3 is CASTPVGTGELLL. The chain carries TRBV6-2 or TRBV6-3 and TRBJ2-2; the D segment call TRBD1 is taken from the table without a DNA check. Germline loops: CDR1 MNHEY, CDR2 SVGEGT. The CDR3 is 13 amino acids in total, end residues counted.

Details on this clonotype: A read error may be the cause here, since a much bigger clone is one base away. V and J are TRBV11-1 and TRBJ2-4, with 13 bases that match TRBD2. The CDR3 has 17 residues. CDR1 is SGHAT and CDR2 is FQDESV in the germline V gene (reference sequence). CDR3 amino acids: CSSSFPGTSGIKNIQHF. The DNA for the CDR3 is TGTTCCAGTAGCTTTCCCGGGACTAGCGGGATCAAAAACATTCAGCACTTC.

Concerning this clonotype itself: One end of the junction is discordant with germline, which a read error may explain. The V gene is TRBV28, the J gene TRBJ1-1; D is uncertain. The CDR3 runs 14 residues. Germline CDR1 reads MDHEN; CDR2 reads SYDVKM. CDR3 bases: TGTGCCAGCAGTACACTCCAGGATATCACTGTAGCTTTCTTT. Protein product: CASSTLQDITVAFF.

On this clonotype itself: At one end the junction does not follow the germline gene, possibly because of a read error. The DNA for the CDR3 is TGCAGCGGGGGGACTAGTGAGTTCAAAGAGCGGTTCTTC. Translation gives CSGGTSEFKERFF. The chain recombines TRBV29-1 with TRBJ2-1; 8 bases map to TRBD2. Per germline, CDR1 SQVTM and CDR2 ANQGSEA. CDR3 length: 13 residues.

The CDR3 here is CNISQGRAEAFF. Written as DNA, the CDR3 is TGCAATATCTCTCAGGGCAGGGCTGAAGCTTTCTTT. This chain joins TRBV29-1 and TRBJ1-1, with a weak D call TRBD1 (5 bases). In germline, CDR1 is SQVTM, CDR2 ANQGSEA. The CDR3 sequence is 12 residues long.

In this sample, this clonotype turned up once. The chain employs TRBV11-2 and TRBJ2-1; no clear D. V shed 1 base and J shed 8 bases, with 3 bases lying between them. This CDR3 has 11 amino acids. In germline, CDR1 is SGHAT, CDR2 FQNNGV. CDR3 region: CASSLGYEQFF. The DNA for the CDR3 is TGTGCCAGCAGCTTAGGCTATGAGCAGTTCTTC.

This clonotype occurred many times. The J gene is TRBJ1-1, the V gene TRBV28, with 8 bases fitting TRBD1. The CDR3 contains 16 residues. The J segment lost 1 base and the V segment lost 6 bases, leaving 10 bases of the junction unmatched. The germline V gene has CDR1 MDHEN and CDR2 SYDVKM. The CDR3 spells CASSTPGGAGNTEAFF. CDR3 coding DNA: TGTGCCAGCAGCACTCCAGGGGGCGCTGGGAACACTGAAGCTTTCTTT.

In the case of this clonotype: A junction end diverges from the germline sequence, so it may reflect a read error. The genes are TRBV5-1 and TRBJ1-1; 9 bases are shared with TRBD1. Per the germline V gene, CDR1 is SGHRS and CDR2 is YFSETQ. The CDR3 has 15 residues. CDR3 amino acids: CANSPQGAYNIEAFF. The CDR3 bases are TGCGCCAACAGCCCACAGGGGGCGTACAACATTGAAGCTTTCTTT.

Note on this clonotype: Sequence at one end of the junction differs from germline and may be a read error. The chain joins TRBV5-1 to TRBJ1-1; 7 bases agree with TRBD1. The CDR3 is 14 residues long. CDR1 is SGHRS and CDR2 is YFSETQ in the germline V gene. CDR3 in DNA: TGCGCCAGCCAGACAGGGACGGCGAACACTGAAGCTTTATTC. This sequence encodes CASQTGTANTEALF.

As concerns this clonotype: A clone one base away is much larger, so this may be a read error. CDR3 region: CASSEGDRPYEHYF. The DNA of the CDR3 is TGTGCCAGCAGTGAAGGGGACAGGCCCTACGAGCACTACTTC. The genes are TRBV2 and TRBJ2-7, with 8 bases that match TRBD1. CDR1 is SNHLY, CDR2 FYNNEI, per germline. CDR3 length equals 14 residues.